These 5 T cell receptor beta chains originate from one sample sequenced in a study of cytomegalovirus exposure and HLA in healthy donors. The PCR employed 60 Vbeta primers together with 13 Jbeta primers. Sequencing used immunoSEQ multiplex PCR; TCRdb keeps in-frame clones, though not all of them. Here the sample spans approximately 190,000 clones, roughly 80% being singletons. The sequencing input was PBMCs. These receptors were obtained from a man aged 50 to 59 in good health and CMV-seronegative.

Concerning this clone itself: The same CDR3 can be traced to other DNA sequences in this sample. The chain employs TRBV30 and TRBJ2-3; 7 bases fit TRBD2. Germline trimming cut 0 bases from V and 1 base from J; bases unmatched to any gene: 4. This CDR3 contains 15 residues. The germline V gene has CDR1 GTSNPN and CDR2 SVGIG (reference sequence). CDR3 sequence reads: CAWSVGLAGTDTQYF. The DNA of the CDR3 is TGTGCCTGGAGTGTAGGCCTAGCGGGCACAGATACGCAGTATTTT.

This clone came up once. The chain carries TRBV7-2 and TRBJ1-5; 8 positions match TRBD1. CDR3 length: 15 residues. Trimming at V came to 5 bases and at J to 5 bases, leaving 8 bases not matched to a gene. The V gene's germline CDR1 is SGHTA and CDR2 FQGNSA. CDR3 sequence: CASSEGQGSYQPQHF. The CDR3 bases are TGTGCCAGCAGCGAAGGACAGGGTTCCTATCAGCCCCAGCATTTT. Together with reference TRBV7-2 and TRBJ1-5, the CDR3 gives the full variable domain: GAGVSQSPSNKVTEKGKDVELRCDPISGHTALYWYRQSLGQGLEFLIYFQGNSAPDKSGLPSDRFSAERTGGSVSTLTIQRTQQEDSAVYLCASSEGQGSYQPQHFGDGTRLSIL.

CDR3 protein: CASTINQGKLEGYTF. CDR3 coding DNA: TGTGCCAGTACCATTAACCAGGGAAAGTTAGAAGGCTACACCTTC. The chain is built from TRBV19 and TRBJ1-2; D possibly corresponds to TRBD1 (5 bases). The length of the CDR3 is 15 residues. From germline, CDR1 is LNHDA and CDR2 SQIVND (reference sequence). Trimming took off 7 bases at V and 8 bases at J, with 23 bases between the two ends.

The chain couples TRBV19 to TRBJ1-5, with 8 nucleotides matching TRBD1. Germline lookup yields CDR1 LNHDA and CDR2 SQIVND (reference sequence). This CDR3 region has 14 residues. Trimming removed 5 bases from V and 5 bases from J; junction bases left unmatched: 5. The CDR3 coding sequence is TGTGCCAGTAGTGCCTGGACAGGGCATCAGCCCCAGCATTTT. This translates into CASSAWTGHQPQHF.

This chain uses TRBV5-4 with TRBJ2-3, with D unclear. V was pared by 1 base and J by 6 bases, with 15 bases between. Germline V gene sequence: CDR1 SGHNT, CDR2 YYREEE (reference sequence). The length of the CDR3 is 15 residues. The CDR3 spells CASSLSSPTRDTQYF. The CDR3 bases are TGTGCCAGCAGCTTGAGTAGCCCTACACGTGATACGCAGTATTTT.